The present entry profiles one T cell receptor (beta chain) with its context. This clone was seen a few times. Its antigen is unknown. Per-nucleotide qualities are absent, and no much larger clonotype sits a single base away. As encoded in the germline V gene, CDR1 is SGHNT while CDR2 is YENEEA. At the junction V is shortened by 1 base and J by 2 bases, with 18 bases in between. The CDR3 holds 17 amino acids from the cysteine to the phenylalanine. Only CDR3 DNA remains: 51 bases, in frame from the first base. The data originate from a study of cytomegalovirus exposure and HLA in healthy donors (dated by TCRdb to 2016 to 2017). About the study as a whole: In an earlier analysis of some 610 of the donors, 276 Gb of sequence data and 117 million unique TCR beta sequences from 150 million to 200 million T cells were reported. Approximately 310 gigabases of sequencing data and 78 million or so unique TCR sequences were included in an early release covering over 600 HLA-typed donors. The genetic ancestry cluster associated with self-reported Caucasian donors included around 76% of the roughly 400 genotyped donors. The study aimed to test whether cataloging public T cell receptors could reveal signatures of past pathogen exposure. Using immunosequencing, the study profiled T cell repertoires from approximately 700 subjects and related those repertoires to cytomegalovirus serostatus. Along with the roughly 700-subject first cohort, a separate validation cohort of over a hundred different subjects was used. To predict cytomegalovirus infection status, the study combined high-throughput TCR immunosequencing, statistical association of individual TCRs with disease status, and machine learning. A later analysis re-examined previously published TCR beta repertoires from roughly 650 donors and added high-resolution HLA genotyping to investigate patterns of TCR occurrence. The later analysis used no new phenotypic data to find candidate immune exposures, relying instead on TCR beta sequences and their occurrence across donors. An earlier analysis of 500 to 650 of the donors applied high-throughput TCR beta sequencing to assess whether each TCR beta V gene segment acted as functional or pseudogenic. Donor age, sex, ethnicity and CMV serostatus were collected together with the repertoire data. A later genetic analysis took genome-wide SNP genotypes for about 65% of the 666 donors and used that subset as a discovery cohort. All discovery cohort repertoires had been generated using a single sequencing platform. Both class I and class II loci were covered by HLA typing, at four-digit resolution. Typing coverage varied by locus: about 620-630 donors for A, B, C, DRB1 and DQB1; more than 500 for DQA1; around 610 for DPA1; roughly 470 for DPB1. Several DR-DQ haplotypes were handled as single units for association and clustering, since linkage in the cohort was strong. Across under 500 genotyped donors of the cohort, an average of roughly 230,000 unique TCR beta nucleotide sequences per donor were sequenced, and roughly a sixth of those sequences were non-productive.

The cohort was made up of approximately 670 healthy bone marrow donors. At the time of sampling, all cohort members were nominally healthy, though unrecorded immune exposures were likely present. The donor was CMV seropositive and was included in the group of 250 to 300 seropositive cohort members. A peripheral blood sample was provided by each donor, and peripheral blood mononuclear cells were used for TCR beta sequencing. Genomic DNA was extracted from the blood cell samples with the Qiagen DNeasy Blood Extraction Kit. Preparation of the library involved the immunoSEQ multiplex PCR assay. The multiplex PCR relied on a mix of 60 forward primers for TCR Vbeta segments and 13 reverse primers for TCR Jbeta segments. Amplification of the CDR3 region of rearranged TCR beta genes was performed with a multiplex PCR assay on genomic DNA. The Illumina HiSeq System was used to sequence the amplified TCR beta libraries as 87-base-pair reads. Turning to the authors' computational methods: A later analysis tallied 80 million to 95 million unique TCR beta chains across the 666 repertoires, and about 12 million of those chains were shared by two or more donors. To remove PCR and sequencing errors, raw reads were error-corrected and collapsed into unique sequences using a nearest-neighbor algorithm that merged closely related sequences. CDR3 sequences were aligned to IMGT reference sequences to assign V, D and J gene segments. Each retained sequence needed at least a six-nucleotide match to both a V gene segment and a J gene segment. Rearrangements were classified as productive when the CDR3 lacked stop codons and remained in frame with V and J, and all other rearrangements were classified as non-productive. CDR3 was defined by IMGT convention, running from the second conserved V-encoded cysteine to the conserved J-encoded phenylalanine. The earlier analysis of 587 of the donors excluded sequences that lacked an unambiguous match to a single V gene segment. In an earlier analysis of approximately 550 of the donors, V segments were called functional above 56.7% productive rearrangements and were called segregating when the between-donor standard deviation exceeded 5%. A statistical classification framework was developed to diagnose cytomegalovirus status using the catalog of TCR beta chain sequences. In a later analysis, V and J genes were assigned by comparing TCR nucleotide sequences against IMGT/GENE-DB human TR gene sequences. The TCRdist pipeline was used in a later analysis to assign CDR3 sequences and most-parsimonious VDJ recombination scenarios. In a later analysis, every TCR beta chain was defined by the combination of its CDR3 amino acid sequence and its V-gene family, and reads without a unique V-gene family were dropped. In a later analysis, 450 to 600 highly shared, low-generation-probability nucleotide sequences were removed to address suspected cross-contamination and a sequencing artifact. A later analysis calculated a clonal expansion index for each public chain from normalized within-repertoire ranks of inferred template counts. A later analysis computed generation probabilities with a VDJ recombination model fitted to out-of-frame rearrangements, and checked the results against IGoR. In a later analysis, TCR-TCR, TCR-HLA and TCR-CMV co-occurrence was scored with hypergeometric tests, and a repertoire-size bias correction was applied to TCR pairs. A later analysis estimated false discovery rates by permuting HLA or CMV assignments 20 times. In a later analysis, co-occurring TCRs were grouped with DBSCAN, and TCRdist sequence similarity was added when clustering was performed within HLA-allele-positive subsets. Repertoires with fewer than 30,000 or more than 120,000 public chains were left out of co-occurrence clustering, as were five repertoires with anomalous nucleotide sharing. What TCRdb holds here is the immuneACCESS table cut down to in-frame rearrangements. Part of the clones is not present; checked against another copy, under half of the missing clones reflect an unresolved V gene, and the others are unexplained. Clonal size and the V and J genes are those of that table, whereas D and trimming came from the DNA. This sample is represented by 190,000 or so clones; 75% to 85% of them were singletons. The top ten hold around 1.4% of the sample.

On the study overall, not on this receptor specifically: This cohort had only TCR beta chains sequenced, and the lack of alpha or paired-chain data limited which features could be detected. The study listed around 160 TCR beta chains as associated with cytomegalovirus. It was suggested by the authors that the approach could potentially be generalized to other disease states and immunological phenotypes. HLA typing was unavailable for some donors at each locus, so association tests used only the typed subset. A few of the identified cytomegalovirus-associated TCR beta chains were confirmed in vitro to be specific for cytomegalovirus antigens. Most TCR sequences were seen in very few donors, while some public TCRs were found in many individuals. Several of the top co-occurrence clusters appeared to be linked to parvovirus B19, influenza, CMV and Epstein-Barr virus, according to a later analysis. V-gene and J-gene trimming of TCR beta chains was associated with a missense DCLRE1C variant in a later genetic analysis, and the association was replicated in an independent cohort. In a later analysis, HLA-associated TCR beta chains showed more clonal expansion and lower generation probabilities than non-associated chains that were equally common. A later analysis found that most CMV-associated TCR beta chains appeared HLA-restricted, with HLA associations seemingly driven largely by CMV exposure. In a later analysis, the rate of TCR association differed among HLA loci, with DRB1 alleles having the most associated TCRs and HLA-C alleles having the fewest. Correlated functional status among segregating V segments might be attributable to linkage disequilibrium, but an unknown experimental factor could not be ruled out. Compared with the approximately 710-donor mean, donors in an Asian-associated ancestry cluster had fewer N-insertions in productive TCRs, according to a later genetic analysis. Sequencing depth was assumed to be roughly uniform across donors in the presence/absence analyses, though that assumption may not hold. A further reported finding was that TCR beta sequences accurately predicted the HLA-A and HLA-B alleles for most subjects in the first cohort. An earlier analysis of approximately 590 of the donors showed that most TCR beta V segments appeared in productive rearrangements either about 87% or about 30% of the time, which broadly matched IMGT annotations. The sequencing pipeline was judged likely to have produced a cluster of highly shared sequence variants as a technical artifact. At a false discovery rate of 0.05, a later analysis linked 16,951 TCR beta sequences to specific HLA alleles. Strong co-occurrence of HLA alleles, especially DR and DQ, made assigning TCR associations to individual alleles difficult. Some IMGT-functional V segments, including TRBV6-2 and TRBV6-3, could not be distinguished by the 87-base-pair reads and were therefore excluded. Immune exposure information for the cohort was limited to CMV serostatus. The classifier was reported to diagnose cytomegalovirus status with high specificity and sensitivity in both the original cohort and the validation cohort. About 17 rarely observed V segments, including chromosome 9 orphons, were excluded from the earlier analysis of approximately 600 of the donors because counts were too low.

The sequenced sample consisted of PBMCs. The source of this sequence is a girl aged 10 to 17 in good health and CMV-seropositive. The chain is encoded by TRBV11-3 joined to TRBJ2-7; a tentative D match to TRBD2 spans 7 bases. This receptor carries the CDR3 CASSLARRGPMTYEQYF. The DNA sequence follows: TGTGCCAGCAGCTTAGCACGGCGGGGGCCCATGACCTACGAGCAGTACTTC. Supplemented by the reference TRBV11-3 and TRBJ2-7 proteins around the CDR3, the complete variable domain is EAGVVQSPRYKIIEKKQPVAFWCNPISGHNTLYWYLQNLGQGPELLIRYENEEAVDDSQLPKDRFSAERLKGVDSTLKIQPAELGDSAVYLCASSLARRGPMTYEQYFGPGTRLTVT.